This TCR beta chain was retrieved from a study of shared clonotypes between healthy human individuals (dated by TCRdb to between 2020 and 2021). About the study as a whole: Three men and two women, aged 18 to 49 years, made up the cohort. Libraries were prepared and TCR repertoires were sequenced by different laboratories using diverse techniques, in order to increase sequencing depth and limit assay-specific biases. For each donor, CD4 naive and CD4 memory were each run on three plates, CD8 naive on two plates, and CD8 memory on one plate. Between about 0.9 and 8.9 billion PBMCs per donor were obtained by leukapheresis. To estimate repertoire size and how much clonotype sharing occurs between individuals, the study deeply sequenced the blood TCR repertoires of several healthy adults. Paper-wide results and their limitations: Even with the large sequencing depth, rarefaction of the sorted-subset datasets indicated that sequencing was incomplete. Because the study included a small number of donors, the genetic and exposure-history diversity represented was limited. When several donors were compared, the shared fraction of clonotypes was around 5.1% for naive CD4, 3.5% for naive CD8, 2% to 2.5% for memory CD4, and 0.4% for memory CD8. Estimated clonotype richness was generally larger for naive than for memory subsets. Sampling was limited to blood, and TCR repertoires in tissue likely differ from TCR repertoires in blood. Higher generation probabilities were observed for clonotypes shared by all four sorted-subset donors than for non-shared clonotypes. Pairwise subsampling indicated that sequencing depth was expected to affect the degree of clonotype sharing among donors.

CD8 naive samples were obtained by positive selection for CCR7 among CD45RO-negative cells, yielding a CD45RA+CCR7+ population from which TemRA cells were excluded. Donors were healthy HIV-negative adults with no recently reported acute infections or vaccinations. Every donor was a Caucasian adult living in Nashville, Tennessee, USA. After blood collection by leukapheresis, PBMCs were isolated using Ficoll-Histopaque density gradient centrifugation and then cryopreserved in the vapor phase of liquid nitrogen. Purity and quantity of every magnetically sorted T cell population were checked by analytical flow cytometry. Genomic DNA was isolated from each sorted fraction and quantified by UV absorbance on a Nanodrop 2000c. This clone was seen once. There is no known antigen for this receptor. One base away there is no much larger clone; base qualities are not given. Using the deep immunoSEQ assay, multiplex PCR amplified TCR CDR3 regions from genomic DNA. Extracted genomic DNA from each cell subset was spread evenly across all wells of several immunoSEQ 96-well plates, with each plate serving as a replicate. For sorted subsets, around 200 ng genomic DNA, equal to some 30,000 T cell genomes, was loaded into each replicate PCR. Purified libraries were measured with a Qubit 3.0 fluorometer, size-checked on a Bioanalyzer 2100, and measured again with the KAPA Library Quantification kit. Every immunoSEQ 96-well plate was sequenced on a separate single-read 150-cycle Illumina NextSeq 550 flow cell. The study's processing was this. The immunoSEQ output contained only junctional sequences without quality scores, so filtering could not match that applied to full-length reads. Sequences were annotated with PyIR, a Python wrapper for IgBLAST v1.9, and V/J genes and CDR3 were assigned using IMGT germline references. Any read was removed if the V/J assignment was weak (E-value above 1e-6), the CDR3 was missing, or the read contained stop codons, out-of-frame junctions, or ambiguous translated residues. A V3J clonotype was defined by an identical inferred V gene, J gene, and CDR3 amino acid sequence. To compute the percentage overlap between repertoires, the number of shared unique clonotypes was divided by the size of the smaller repertoire. Three approaches were used to assess repertoire richness: RTK rarefaction, the Chao1 estimator, and Recon v2.1 estimates of unobserved clonotypes. OLGA was used to compute generation probabilities for all TCRbeta clonotypes that the gDNA method yielded from four donors. TCRdb's version of the immuneACCESS table is confined to in-frame rearrangements and falls short of the full clone set. An unresolved V gene accounts for under half of the shortfall where checked; the remainder is of unknown origin. Clone size and V and J calls were adopted from that table, with D and trimming inferred from the DNA. This sample has about 800,000 clones in its table, and around 96% of those were observed once. The ten largest clones represent less than 0.25% of the sample.

The specimen was naive CD8+ T cells sorted from blood. Sample cell subset or site, as interpreted from the label and publication: CD45RA+CCR7+. This sequence was found in a man between 25 and 39 years old in good health.

The CDR3 amino acid sequence is: CASSKARVSQRNTIYF. The sequence in DNA is TGTGCCAGCAGCAAAGCGCGGGTCAGCCAACGAAACACCATATATTTT. The rearranged chain carries TRBV21-1 and TRBJ1-3. TRBV21-1 has pseudogene status. The CDR3 spans 16 residues, from the cysteine through the phenylalanine. The read is trimmed to its CDR3 DNA, 48 bases read in frame from base 1.